Sequencing of this TCR beta chain was carried out in a study of patients and donors after allogeneic stem cell transplantation. Germline V gives CDR1 SGHDT, CDR2 YYEEEE. The V gene lost 1 base and the J gene lost 4 bases, with 14 bases spanning the gap. CDR3 length: 15 residues. Using its own MiXCR run on the RT-PCR reads, TCRdb lists one record per CDR3 protein. The repertoire includes more than 850,000 distinct CDR3 sequences, around 17% of them detected once, and 5% to 6.5% sits in the top ten. This chain joins TRBV5-6 and TRBJ1-2; D perhaps matches TRBD1 (5 bases). Sequenced sample: blood, either unsorted or a sorted T cell fraction (not recorded which). The clonotype comes from a human donor who was either an allogeneic HSCT recipient or a stem cell or donor lymphocyte infusion donor (not recorded which). It is not recorded whose cells these are; they may come from a transplant donor. The CDR3 region has the DNA TGTGCCAGCAGCTTGTTGGACGGGGGTAGCTATGGCTACACCTTC. As protein: CASSLLDGGSYGYTF.